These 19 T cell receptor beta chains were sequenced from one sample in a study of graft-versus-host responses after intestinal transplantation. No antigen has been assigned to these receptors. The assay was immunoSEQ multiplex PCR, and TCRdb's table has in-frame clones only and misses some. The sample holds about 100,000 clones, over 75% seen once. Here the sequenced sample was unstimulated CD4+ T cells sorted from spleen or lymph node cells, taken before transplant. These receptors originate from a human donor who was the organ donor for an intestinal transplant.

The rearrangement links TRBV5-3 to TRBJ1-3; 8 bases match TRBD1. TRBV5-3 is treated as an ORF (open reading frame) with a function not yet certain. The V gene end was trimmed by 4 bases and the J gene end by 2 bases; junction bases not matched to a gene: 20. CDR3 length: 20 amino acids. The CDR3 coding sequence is TGTGCCAGAAGCACCACGTCGGACAGGGATCGTTTTGTTACTGGAAACACCATATATTTT. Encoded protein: CARSTTSDRDRFVTGNTIYF.

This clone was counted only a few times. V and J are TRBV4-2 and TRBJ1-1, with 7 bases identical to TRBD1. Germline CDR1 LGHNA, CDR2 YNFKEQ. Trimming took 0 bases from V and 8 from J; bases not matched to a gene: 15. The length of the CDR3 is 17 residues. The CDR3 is CASSQDATGVLRFEAFF. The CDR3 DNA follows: TGTGCCAGCAGCCAAGATGCTACAGGGGTTCTTAGATTCGAAGCTTTCTTT.

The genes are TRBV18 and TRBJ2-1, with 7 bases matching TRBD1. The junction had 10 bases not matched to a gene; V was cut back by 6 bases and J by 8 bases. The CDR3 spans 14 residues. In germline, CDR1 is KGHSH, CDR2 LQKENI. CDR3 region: CASSRKTGADEQFF. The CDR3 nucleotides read TGTGCCAGCTCTCGCAAAACAGGGGCGGATGAGCAGTTCTTC.

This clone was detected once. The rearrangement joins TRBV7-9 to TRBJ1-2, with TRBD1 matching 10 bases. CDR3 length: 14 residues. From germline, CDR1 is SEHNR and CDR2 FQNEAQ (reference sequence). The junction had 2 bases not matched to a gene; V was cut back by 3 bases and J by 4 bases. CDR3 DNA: TGTGCCAGCAGCTTGTGGGACAGGGGCTATGGCTACACCTTC. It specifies CASSLWDRGYGYTF.

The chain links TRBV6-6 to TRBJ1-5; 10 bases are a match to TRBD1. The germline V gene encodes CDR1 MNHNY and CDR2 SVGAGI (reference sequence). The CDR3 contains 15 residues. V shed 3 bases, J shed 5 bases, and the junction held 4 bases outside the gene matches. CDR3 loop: CASSYSGQGDQPQHF. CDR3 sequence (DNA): TGTGCCAGCAGTTATTCTGGACAGGGGGATCAGCCCCAGCATTTT.

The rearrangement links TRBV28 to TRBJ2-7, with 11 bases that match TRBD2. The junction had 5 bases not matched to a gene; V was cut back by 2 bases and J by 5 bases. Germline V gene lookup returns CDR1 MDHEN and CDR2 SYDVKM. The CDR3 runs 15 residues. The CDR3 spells CASSLHSGGANEQYF. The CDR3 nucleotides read TGTGCCAGCAGTTTACATAGCGGGGGGGCCAACGAGCAGTACTTC.

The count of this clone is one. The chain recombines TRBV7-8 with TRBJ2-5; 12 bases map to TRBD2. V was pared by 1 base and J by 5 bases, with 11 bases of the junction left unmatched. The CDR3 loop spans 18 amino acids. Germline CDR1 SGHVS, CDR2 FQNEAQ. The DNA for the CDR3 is TGTGCCAGCAGCTTAGGATTGACTAGCGGGGGATTGTTGGAGACCCAGTACTTC. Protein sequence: CASSLGLTSGGLLETQYF.

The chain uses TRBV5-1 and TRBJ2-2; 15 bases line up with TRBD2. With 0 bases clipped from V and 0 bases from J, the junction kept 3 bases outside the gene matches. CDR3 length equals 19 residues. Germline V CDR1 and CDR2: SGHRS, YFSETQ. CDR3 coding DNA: TGCGCCAGCAGCTTGGGGACTAGCGGGGGGGGATCGAACACCGGGGAGCTGTTTTTT. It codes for CASSLGTSGGGSNTGELFF. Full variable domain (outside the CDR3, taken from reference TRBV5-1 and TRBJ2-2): KAGVTQTPRYLIKTRGQQVTLSCSPISGHRSVSWYQQTPGQGLQFLFEYFSETQRNKGNFPGRFSGRQFSNSRSEMNVSTLELGDSALYLCASSLGTSGGGSNTGELFFGEGSRLTVL.

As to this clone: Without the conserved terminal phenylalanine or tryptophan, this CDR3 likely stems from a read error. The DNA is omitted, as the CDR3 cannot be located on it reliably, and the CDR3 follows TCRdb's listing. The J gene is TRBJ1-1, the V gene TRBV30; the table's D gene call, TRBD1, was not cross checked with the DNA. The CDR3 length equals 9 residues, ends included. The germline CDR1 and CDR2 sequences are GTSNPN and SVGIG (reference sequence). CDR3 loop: CAWSTHRAP.

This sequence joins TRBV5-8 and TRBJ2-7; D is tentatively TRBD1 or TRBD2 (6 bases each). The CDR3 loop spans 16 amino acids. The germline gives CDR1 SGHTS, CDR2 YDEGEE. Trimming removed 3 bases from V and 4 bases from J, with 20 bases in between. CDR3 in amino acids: CASSSLTGDNAYEQYF. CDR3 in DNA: TGTGCCAGCAGCTCCCTAACGGGGGACAACGCTTACGAGCAGTACTTC.

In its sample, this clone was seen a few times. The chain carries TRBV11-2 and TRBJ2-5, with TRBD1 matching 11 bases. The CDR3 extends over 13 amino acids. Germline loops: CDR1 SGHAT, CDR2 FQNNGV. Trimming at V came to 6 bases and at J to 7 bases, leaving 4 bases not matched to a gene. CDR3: CASRGQGGGTQYF. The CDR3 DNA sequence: TGTGCCAGCAGGGGACAGGGGGGAGGGACCCAGTACTTC.

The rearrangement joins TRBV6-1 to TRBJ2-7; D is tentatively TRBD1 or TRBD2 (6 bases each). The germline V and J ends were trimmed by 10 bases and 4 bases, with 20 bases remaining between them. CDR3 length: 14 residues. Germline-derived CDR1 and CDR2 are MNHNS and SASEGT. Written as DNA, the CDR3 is TGTGCCATCCCGTTCGACGGGGGCCCTTACGAGCAGTACTTC. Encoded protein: CAIPFDGGPYEQYF.

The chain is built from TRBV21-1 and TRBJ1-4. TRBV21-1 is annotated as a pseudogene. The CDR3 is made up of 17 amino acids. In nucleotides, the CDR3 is TGTGCCAGCAACGCTATCCCTCCACTGTCACCTAATGAAAAACTGTTTTTT. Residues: CASNAIPPLSPNEKLFF.

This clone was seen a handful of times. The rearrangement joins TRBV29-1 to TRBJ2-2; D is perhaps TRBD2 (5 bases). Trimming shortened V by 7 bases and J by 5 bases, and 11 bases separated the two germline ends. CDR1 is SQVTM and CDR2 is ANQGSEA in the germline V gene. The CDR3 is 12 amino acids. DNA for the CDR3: TGCAGCGCTCCTCTAGCTACCGGGGAGCTGTTTTTT. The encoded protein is CSAPLATGELFF.

The CDR3 nucleotides are TGTGCCAGCAAAAAAGCGGGGGGGCCTAACACCGGGGAGCTGTTTTTT. Encoded protein: CASKKAGGPNTGELFF. V and J are TRBV5-4 and TRBJ2-2; 10 nucleotides agree with TRBD2. In germline, CDR1 is SGHNT, CDR2 YYREEE (reference sequence). The CDR3 runs to 16 residues. After removal of 6 bases from V and 2 bases from J, the junction contained 7 bases not matched to a gene.

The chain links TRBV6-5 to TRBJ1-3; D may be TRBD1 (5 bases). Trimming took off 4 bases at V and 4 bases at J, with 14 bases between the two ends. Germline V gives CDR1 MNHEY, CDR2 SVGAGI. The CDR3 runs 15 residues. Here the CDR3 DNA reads TGTGCCAGCAGTTCCGGCACAGGTCACGGAAACACCATATATTTT. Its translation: CASSSGTGHGNTIYF.

CDR3 sequence reads: CASSFGPGPGSGEQFF. In nucleotides, the CDR3 is TGTGCCAGCAGCTTTGGTCCGGGCCCCGGGAGTGGTGAGCAGTTCTTC. V gene TRBV7-9 combines with J gene TRBJ2-1; TRBD2 might be the D (6 bases). V was clipped by 3 bases and J by 9 bases, with 21 bases between them. This CDR3 region has 16 residues. Germline assignment: CDR1 SEHNR and CDR2 FQNEAQ (reference sequence).

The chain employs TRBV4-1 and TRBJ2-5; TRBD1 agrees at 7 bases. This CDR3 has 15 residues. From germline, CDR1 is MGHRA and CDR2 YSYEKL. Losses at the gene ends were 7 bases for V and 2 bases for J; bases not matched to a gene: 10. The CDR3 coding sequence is TGCGCCAGCACCCCGGGACAGCGAGGGCAAGAGACCCAGTACTTC. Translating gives CASTPGQRGQETQYF.

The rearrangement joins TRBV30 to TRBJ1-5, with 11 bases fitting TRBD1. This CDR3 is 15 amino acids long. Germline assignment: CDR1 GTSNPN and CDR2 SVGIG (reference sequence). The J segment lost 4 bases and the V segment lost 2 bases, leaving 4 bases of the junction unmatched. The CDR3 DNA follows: TGTGCCTGGAGTCTGGACAGGGGGCCGAATCAGCCCCAGCATTTT. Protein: CAWSLDRGPNQPQHF.